This T cell receptor beta chain was observed in a study of blood T cells in healthy people across ages. Study observations and caveats: Estimates drawn from one million T cells were deemed to understate diversity. The lack of PBMC sorting stopped any conclusive naive versus antigen-experienced comparison.

PCR was performed a second time for about 7 to 12 cycles using a sample-barcoded 5' primer and a J-beta primer mix. Researchers report that a template-switch adaptor with 12 random nucleotides tagged each cDNA molecule. TCRdb reanalysed the 5' RACE reads using MiXCR and keeps one entry per CDR3 protein. The table has about 1.1 million distinct CDR3 sequences, less than 45% seen once. Germline CDR1 is MGHRA and CDR2 is YSYEKL. The V gene lost 5 bases and the J gene lost 5 bases, with 20 bases spanning the gap. CDR3 length: 16 amino acids. Individuals who donated were healthy Caucasians from Russia aged about 6 to 90. In regard to this clonotype: Its antigen remains unknown.

Material: blood. The clonotype comes from a man aged 18 to 29 in good health. The chain carries TRBV4-1 and TRBJ2-3; D gene uncertain. The CDR3 reads CASSTPRATAKDTQYF. The DNA of the CDR3 is TGCGCCAGCAGCACCCCTAGGGCTACCGCAAAAGATACGCAGTATTTT.